This T cell receptor beta chain was sequenced during a study of HIV-infected children after antiretroviral therapy interruption. About the research overall: Most participating children were previously exposed to EBV and CMV.

There are many counts of this clonotype. A 3' RACE protocol on RNA, with unique molecular identifiers, produced the TCR library. A single record per CDR3 protein comes from TCRdb applying MiXCR to the 3' RACE reads. The sample contains about 14,000 distinct CDR3 sequences, approximately 3.6% of which appear only once. Treatment here: PENTA 11 planned treatment interruption arm or continuous ART arm. Samples needed at least 5 million viable cryopreserved PBMCs. Memory CD8+ CD45RO+ CD45RA- T cells were FACS-sorted from thawed PBMCs. The CDR3 is 17 amino acids. The germline V and J ends were trimmed by 5 bases and 1 base, with 20 bases remaining between them. Germline CDR1 is DFQATT and CDR2 is SNEGSKA (reference sequence).

The sample consisted of CD45RO+ CD8+ T cells from PBMCs, pooled from several time points, taken from a donor given antiretroviral therapy, either interrupted or continuous. This sample's subset: memory CD8+ CD45RO+ CD45RA- T cells. This clonotype was sampled from a pool of human donors with HIV. V and J are TRBV20-1 and TRBJ2-2; perhaps TRBD1 as D (6 bases). CDR3 region: CSAGNVGAYQNTGELFF. The CDR3 region has the DNA TGCAGTGCTGGTAACGTGGGGGCGTACCAGAACACCGGGGAGCTGTTTTTT.